This TCR beta chain came from a study of cytomegalovirus exposure and HLA in healthy donors. Broader study findings: Versus the approximately 700-donor mean, an Asian-associated ancestry cluster reportedly showed fewer N-insertions in a later analysis. In a later analysis, at a false discovery rate of 0.05, roughly 17,000 TCR beta sequences matched HLA alleles.

Deletions cut 5 bases from V and 1 base from J, with 11 bases between. From germline, CDR1 is SGHTA and CDR2 FQGNSA. CDR3 length equals 14 residues. The PCR contained 60 Vbeta and 13 Jbeta primers. Sequencing used immunoSEQ multiplex PCR; TCRdb keeps in-frame clones, though not all of them. The table includes some 110,000 clones, approximately 82% detected once. This clone came up once. Its matching antigen is unknown. This receptor was taken from a middle-aged man in good health and CMV-seronegative. The chain couples TRBV7-2 to TRBJ1-1, with D perhaps TRBD1 (6 bases). What was sequenced was PBMCs. CDR3: CASSTGQPNTEAFF. The CDR3 nucleotides are TGTGCCAGCAGCACGGGACAACCGAACACTGAAGCTTTCTTT.